This T cell receptor beta chain stems from a study of shared clonotypes between healthy human individuals (dated by TCRdb to 2020 to 2021). As for the study more broadly: A couple of women and three men aged 18 to 49 years were included in the cohort. To estimate repertoire size and how much clonotype sharing occurs between individuals, the study deeply sequenced the blood TCR repertoires of several healthy adults. Different laboratories and diverse techniques were used to prepare libraries and sequence TCR repertoires, to increase sequencing depth and limit assay-specific biases. Leukapheresis yielded between about 0.8 and 8.9 billion PBMCs per donor. The full study reports these points: The small number of donors limited the genetic and exposure-history diversity represented. Pairwise subsampling indicated that sequencing depth was expected to affect the degree of clonotype sharing among donors. Sampling was limited to blood, and TCR repertoires in tissue likely differ from TCR repertoires in blood.

Donors were healthy HIV-negative adults with no recently reported acute infections or vaccinations. Only Caucasian adults living in Nashville, Tennessee, USA were represented among the donors. For unsorted samples, tens of millions of PBMCs were counted, and genomic DNA was extracted using the QIAamp DNA Blood Mini kit. Blood was collected by leukapheresis, and PBMCs were isolated by Ficoll-Histopaque density gradient centrifugation and then cryopreserved in liquid nitrogen vapor phase. In regard to this clone: Which antigen it targets is not known. The sample holds no much larger clone one base away, and base qualities are not on file.

Using the deep immunoSEQ assay, multiplex PCR amplified TCR CDR3 regions from genomic DNA. Extracted genomic DNA from each cell subset was distributed evenly across all wells of several immunoSEQ 96-well plates, and each plate was treated as a replicate. For unsorted PBMC, each replicate PCR was loaded with around 300 ng genomic DNA, equivalent to 25,000 to 35,000 T cell genomes. Ten immunoSEQ deep assay plates were used to sequence the unsorted PBMC genomic DNA. Purified libraries were measured with a Qubit 3.0 fluorometer, size-checked on a Bioanalyzer 2100, and measured again with the KAPA Library Quantification kit. Each immunoSEQ 96-well plate was sequenced on its own single-read 150-cycle Illumina NextSeq 550 flow cell. The authors' pipeline ran thus. Because only junctional sequences without quality scores were contained in the immunoSEQ output, filtering matching that applied to full-length reads could not be performed. To assign V/J genes and CDR3, sequences were annotated using PyIR, a Python wrapper for IgBLAST v1.9, with IMGT germline references. Reads were removed for weak V/J assignments (E-value above 1e-6), missing CDR3, stop codons, out-of-frame junctions, or ambiguous translated residues. V3J clonotypes were defined as sequences sharing the same inferred V gene, J gene, and CDR3 amino acid sequence. Percentage overlap between repertoires was computed as shared unique clonotypes divided by the size of the smaller repertoire. Three approaches were used to assess repertoire richness: RTK rarefaction, the Chao1 estimator, and Recon v2.1 estimates of unobserved clonotypes. TCRdb's version of the immuneACCESS table is confined to in-frame rearrangements and falls short of the full clone set. An unresolved V gene accounts for under half of the shortfall where checked; the remainder is of unknown origin. That table gives V, J and clone size, and the DNA gave D and trimming. The sample table records 450,000 to 600,000 clones; approximately 79% of these occur just once. The ten largest clonotypes hold approximately 12% of the sample.

The CDR3 measures 18 amino acids from cysteine to phenylalanine. The read is trimmed to its CDR3 DNA, 54 bases read in frame from base 1. Here V drops 1 base and J drops 0 bases, and the junction holds 10 bases not matched to any gene. CDR1 and CDR2, per the germline V gene, are LGHNA and YNFKEQ. The V and J genes are TRBV4-2 and TRBJ2-5, with 8 central nucleotides matching TRBD2. The clonotype comes from a woman aged 40 to 50 in good health. Some clones in this sample may be carry-over from other donors' samples. Material for sequencing was PBMCs. The CDR3 protein: CASSQAGFGRAHQETQYF. The sequenced DNA is TGTGCCAGCAGCCAAGCCGGTTTCGGGAGGGCCCACCAAGAGACCCAGTACTTC.